A few counts support the clone carrying this TCR beta chain. The antigen remains undetermined. This CDR3 contains 14 residues. V dropped 2 bases and J dropped 1 base, with 6 bases sitting between them. These data are taken from a study of blood T cells in healthy people across ages. Findings and caveats of the study: Observed TCR beta diversity per million T cells went down as age went up. This fall followed a roughly linear course with age.

A second PCR, run for about 6 to 11 cycles, used a sample-barcoded 5' primer plus a J-beta primer mix. Each CDR3 protein gets one entry after TCRdb re-called the 5' RACE reads with MiXCR. The sample carries roughly 800,000 distinct CDR3 sequences, 25% to 30% recorded once. Drawn from each donor were ten milliliters of peripheral blood. This sample was also put to use in a study of T cells of mothers and their children. As reported in that work: A primer called M1S, used in the second PCR, added sample barcodes and 2-4 random nucleotides.

This chain links TRBV12-3 or TRBV12-4 with TRBJ1-5; unclear D gene. Sequenced sample: blood. The clonotype was recovered from a boy younger than 18 in good health. CDR3 coding DNA: TGTGCCAGCAGTTTAAAAGGGAGCAATCAGCCCCAGCATTTT. Amino acids: CASSLKGSNQPQHF.